Below are 14 T cell receptor beta chains sequenced from a single sample in a study of T cells in Graves' hyperthyroidism and ophthalmopathy. From RNA transcripts, TCR beta CDR3 regions were amplified. HTBI primers were used for first-round RT-PCR of the TCR CDR3. TCRdb fed the multiplex PCR reads into MiXCR, producing one record per CDR3 protein. The table has hundreds of thousands of distinct CDR3 sequences, 25% seen once; the top ten hold 25% to 30%. The sequenced material came from blood. Receptors were obtained from a man in his forties with Graves' hyperthyroidism that later progressed to Graves' ophthalmopathy.

V is TRBV11-2 and J is TRBJ2-5; 8 bases line up with TRBD1. J gave up 2 bases and V 6 bases, and 11 bases lay outside the gene matches. Germline V CDR1 and CDR2: SGHAT, FQNNGV. The CDR3 loop spans 16 amino acids. In nucleotides, the CDR3 is TGTGCCAGCAGAGATAACAGGGGGGTAACACAAGAGACCCAGTACTTC. This gives the protein CASRDNRGVTQETQYF.

This rearrangement joins TRBV6-5 to TRBJ1-1, with no clear D. The CDR3 is 15 amino acids. Germline V gene data show CDR1 as MNHEY and CDR2 as SVGAGI. Trimming cost V 4 bases and J 6 bases, with 18 bases left between them. The CDR3 reads CASSSSGPRPPEAFF. Here the CDR3 DNA reads TGTGCCAGCAGTTCATCTGGCCCGAGACCCCCTGAAGCTTTCTTT.

This clonotype came up many times. The rearrangement links TRBV24-1 to TRBJ1-1; maybe TRBD1 (5 bases). The V end was cut by 7 bases, the J end by 0 bases, with 5 bases between. CDR1 is KGHDR, CDR2 SFDVKD, per germline. The CDR3 spans 12 residues. The CDR3 region is CATRGLNTEAFF. The CDR3 DNA is TGTGCCACCAGGGGACTGAACACTGAAGCTTTCTTT.

This clonotype was picked up many times. The V call is TRBV7-2, the J call TRBJ1-5; D may be TRBD1 (5 bases). Trimming cost V 6 bases and J 9 bases, with 18 bases left between them. The CDR3 contains 14 residues. Germline CDR1 reads SGHTA; CDR2 reads FQGNSA. This chain's CDR3 is CASSSGGAWPPQHF. For the CDR3, the DNA is TGTGCCAGCAGTTCCGGCGGGGCTTGGCCGCCCCAGCATTTT. Complete variable domain (other parts from reference TRBV7-2 and TRBJ1-5): GAGVSQSPSNKVTEKGKDVELRCDPISGHTALYWYRQSLGQGLEFLIYFQGNSAPDKSGLPSDRFSAERTGGSVSTLTIQRTQQEDSAVYLCASSSGGAWPPQHFGDGTRLSIL.

The V call is TRBV12-3 or TRBV12-4, the J call TRBJ2-7; 11 nucleotides line up with TRBD1. Trimming cost V 6 bases and J 5 bases; bases outside gene matches: 9. This CDR3 spans 15 amino acids. This CDR3 reads CASSPLPGQGDEQYF. The CDR3 nucleotides read TGTGCCAGCAGCCCTCTCCCGGGACAGGGGGACGAGCAGTACTTC.

This clonotype was recorded many times. V is TRBV7-9 and J is TRBJ1-1; unclear D gene. The CDR3 covers 14 residues. The germline V gene has CDR1 SEHNR and CDR2 FQNEAQ (reference sequence). With 1 base removed from V and 4 bases from J, the gap between germline ends came to 10 bases. The CDR3 here is CASSLVGLGTEAFF. The CDR3 region has the DNA TGTGCCAGCAGCTTAGTCGGGCTTGGCACTGAAGCTTTCTTT.

Many counts were recorded for this clonotype. V is TRBV28 and J is TRBJ2-7; TRBD1 matches 9 bases. J lost 0 bases, V lost 6 bases, and 9 bases had no gene match. The CDR3 extends over 16 amino acids. Germline-derived CDR1 and CDR2 are MDHEN and SYDVKM. This CDR3 reads CASRQADRGFSYEQYF. In DNA form, the CDR3 reads TGTGCCAGCAGACAGGCCGACAGGGGGTTCTCCTACGAGCAGTACTTC.

This clonotype was seen a single time. The rearrangement uses TRBV12-5 and TRBJ2-5; D possibly corresponds to TRBD1 (6 bases). Looked up from germline, CDR1 is LGHNT and CDR2 is FRNRAP. The V end was cut by 6 bases, the J end by 0 bases, with 8 bases between. The CDR3 totals 13 residues. This chain's CDR3 is CASGRDNQETQYF. DNA of the CDR3: TGTGCTAGTGGCAGGGACAACCAAGAGACCCAGTACTTC.

This clonotype was observed once. DNA of the CDR3: TGTGCCAGCAGCTGGGGACAGGGAAACACTGAAGCTTTCTTT. The encoded protein is CASSWGQGNTEAFF. The gene calls are TRBV25-1 and TRBJ1-1; TRBD1 agrees at 9 bases. J gave up 2 bases and V 6 bases, and 4 bases lay outside the gene matches. The CDR3 runs to 14 residues. Germline V gene lookup returns CDR1 MGHDK and CDR2 SYGVNS.

The V gene is TRBV27, the J gene TRBJ1-1; D ambiguous. Per the germline V gene, CDR1 is MNHEY and CDR2 is SMNVEV (reference sequence). This CDR3 has 14 residues. Deletions cut 2 bases from V and 4 bases from J, with 11 bases between. The CDR3 spells CASSLRGSSTEAFF. The DNA for the CDR3 is TGTGCCAGCAGTTTACGGGGTTCTAGCACTGAAGCTTTCTTT.

In DNA, the CDR3 is TGCAGTGCTGGAAGTAGAGGGGGCGCGGGCTCTGGGGCCAACGTCCTGACTTTC. As protein: CSAGSRGGAGSGANVLTF. J is TRBJ2-6 and V is TRBV20-1; 7 bases line up with TRBD1. The V gene end was trimmed by 5 bases and the J gene end by 0 bases; junction bases not matched to a gene: 13. The CDR3 runs 18 residues. Germline lookup yields CDR1 DFQATT and CDR2 SNEGSKA (reference sequence).

This clonotype occurred many times. The chain recombines TRBV2 with TRBJ2-4; no firm D call. V was pared by 4 bases and J by 5 bases, with 12 bases between. Per germline, CDR1 SNHLY and CDR2 FYNNEI. CDR3 length: 14 residues. The CDR3 here is CASSGALGENIQYF. CDR3 nucleotides: TGTGCCAGCAGTGGGGCCCTTGGGGAAAACATTCAGTACTTC.

This clonotype was observed at least ten times. This chain uses TRBV12-3 or TRBV12-4 with TRBJ2-7; 7 nucleotides line up with TRBD1. This CDR3 region has 15 residues. The J segment lost 6 bases and the V segment lost 3 bases, leaving 11 bases of the junction unmatched. The CDR3 DNA follows: TGTGCCAGCAGTTTTCCAGCAGGGGGATATATCGAGCAGTACTTC. Its translation is CASSFPAGGYIEQYF.

This clonotype occurred many times. V usage is TRBV20-1 and J usage is TRBJ1-5, with 10 positions matching TRBD1. Germline lookup yields CDR1 DFQATT and CDR2 SNEGSKA (reference sequence). V trimming: 3 bases; J trimming: 0 bases; junction bases outside the gene matches: 5. This CDR3 is 16 amino acids long. For the CDR3, the DNA is TGCAGTGCTAGGACAGGGGGCGCGAGTAGCAATCAGCCCCAGCATTTT. It yields the protein CSARTGGASSNQPQHF.